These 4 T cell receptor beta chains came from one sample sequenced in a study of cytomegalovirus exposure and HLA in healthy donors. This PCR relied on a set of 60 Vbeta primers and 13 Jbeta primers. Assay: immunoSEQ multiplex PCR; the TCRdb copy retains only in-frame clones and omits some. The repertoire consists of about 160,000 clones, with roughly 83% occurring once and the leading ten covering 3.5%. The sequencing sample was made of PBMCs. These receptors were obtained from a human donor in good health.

As DNA, the CDR3 is TGTGCCAGCAGCTTAAGACAGGGTAATGGCTACACCTTC. It is translated as CASSLRQGNGYTF. This chain connects TRBV11-2 to TRBJ1-2; 7 nucleotides match TRBD1. Germline loops: CDR1 SGHAT, CDR2 FQNNGV. The CDR3 loop spans 13 amino acids. Losses at the gene ends were 2 bases for V and 6 bases for J; bases not matched to a gene: 3.

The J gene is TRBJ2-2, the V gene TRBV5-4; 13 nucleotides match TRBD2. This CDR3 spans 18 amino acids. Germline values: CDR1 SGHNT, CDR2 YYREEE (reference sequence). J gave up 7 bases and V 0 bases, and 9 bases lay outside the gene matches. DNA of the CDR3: TGTGCCAGCAGCTTGGAACTAGCGGGGGGGCCGTTGGTCGGGGAGCTGTTTTTT. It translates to CASSLELAGGPLVGELFF.

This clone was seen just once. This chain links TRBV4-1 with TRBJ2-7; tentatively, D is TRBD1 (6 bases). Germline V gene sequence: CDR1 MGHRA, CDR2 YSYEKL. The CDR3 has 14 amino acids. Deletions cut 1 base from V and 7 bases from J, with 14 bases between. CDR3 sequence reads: CASSQGQGFGEQYF. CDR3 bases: TGCGCCAGCAGCCAAGGCCAGGGGTTTGGGGAGCAGTACTTC.

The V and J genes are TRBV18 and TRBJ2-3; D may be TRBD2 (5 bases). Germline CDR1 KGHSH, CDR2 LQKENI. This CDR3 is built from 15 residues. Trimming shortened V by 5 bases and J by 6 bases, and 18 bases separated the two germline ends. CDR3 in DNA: TGTGCCAGCTCATCATGGGCCACTAGAGCTGATACGCAGTATTTT. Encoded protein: CASSSWATRADTQYF. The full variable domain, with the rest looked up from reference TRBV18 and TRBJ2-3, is NAGVMQNPRHLVRRRGQEARLRCSPMKGHSHVYWYRQLPEEGLKFMVYLQKENIIDESGMPKERFSAEFPKEGPSILRIQQVVRGDSAAYFCASSSWATRADTQYFGPGTRLTVL.